This T cell receptor (beta chain) originates from a study of CD8 T cells in ankylosing spondylitis. Study results and limitations: Some motif variants were previously reported in reactive arthritis synovial fluid and blood.

One entry per CDR3 protein, called by TCRdb with MiXCR from the 5' RACE reads. There are roughly 38,000 distinct CDR3 sequences in the sample; roughly 3% occur only once, and 2.5% to 3% lies in the top ten. The CDR3 totals 16 residues. Trimming removed 1 base from V and 3 bases from J; junction bases left unmatched: 5. Per germline, CDR1 SGDLS and CDR2 YYNGEE. This clonotype appeared a few times. Its antigen is still unknown. This clonotype originated in a male donor with ankylosing spondylitis or in good health (not recorded which). The specimen sequenced was blood, either unsorted or a sorted T cell fraction (not recorded which). This sequence joins TRBV9 and TRBJ2-2; 8 nucleotides agree with TRBD1. The CDR3: CASSVQGAFDTGELFF. The CDR3, as DNA: TGTGCCAGCAGCGTACAGGGGGCGTTTGACACCGGGGAGCTGTTTTTT.